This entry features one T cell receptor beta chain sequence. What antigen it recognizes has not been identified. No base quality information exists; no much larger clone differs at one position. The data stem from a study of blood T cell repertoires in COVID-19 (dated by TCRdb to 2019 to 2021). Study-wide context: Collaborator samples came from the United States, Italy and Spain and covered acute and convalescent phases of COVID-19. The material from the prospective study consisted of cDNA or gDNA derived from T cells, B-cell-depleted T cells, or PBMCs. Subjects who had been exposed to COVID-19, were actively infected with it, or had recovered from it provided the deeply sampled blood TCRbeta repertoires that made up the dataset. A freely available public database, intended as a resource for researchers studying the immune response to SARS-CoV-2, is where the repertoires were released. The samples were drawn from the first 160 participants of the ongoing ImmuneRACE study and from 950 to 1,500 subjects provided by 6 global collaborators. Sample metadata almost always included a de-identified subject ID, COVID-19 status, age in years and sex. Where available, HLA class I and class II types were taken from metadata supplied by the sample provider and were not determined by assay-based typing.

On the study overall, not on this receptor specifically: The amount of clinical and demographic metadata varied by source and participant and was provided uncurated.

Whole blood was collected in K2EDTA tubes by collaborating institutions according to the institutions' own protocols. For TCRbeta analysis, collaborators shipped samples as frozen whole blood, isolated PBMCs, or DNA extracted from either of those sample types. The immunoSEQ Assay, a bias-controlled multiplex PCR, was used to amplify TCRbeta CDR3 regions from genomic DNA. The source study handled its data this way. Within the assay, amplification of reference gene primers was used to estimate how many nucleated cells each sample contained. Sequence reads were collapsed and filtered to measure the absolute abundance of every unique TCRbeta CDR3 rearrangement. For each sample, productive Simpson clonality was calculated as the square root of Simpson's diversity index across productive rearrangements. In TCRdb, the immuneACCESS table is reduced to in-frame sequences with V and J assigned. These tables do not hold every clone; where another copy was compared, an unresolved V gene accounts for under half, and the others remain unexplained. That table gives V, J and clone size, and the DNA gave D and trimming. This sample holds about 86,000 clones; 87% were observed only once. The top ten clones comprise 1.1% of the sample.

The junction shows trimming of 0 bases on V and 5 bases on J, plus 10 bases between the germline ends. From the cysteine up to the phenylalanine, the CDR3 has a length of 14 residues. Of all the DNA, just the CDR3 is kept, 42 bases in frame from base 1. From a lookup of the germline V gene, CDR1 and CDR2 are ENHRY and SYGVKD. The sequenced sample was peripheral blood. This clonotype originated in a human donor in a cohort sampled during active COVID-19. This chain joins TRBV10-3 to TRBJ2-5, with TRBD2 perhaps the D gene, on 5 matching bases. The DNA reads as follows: TGTGCCATCAGTGAGTCTACTAGTGCGGAGACCCAGTACTTC. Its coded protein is CAISESTSAETQYF.